The 24 T cell receptor beta chains below were found in one sample sequenced in a study of spatial heterogeneity in lung cancer. The sample's time point: blood at routine non-recurrence follow-up after resection. Sequencing covered unsorted whole RNA taken from tumor, nontumor lung or frozen PBMC. In TCRdb, the 5' RACE reads were re-called with MiXCR into one record per CDR3 protein. This table holds about 30,000 distinct CDR3 sequences, about 6.3% found once. This specimen was PBMCs, taken at follow-up. Receptor source: a male donor with early-stage non-small cell lung cancer.

The CDR3 bases are TGTGCCAGCAGCCCCCTCCCGACAGGGCCTAACTATGGCTACACCTTC. It encodes CASSPLPTGPNYGYTF. The chain combines TRBV7-9 with TRBJ1-2; 7 bases fit TRBD1. With V trimmed by 5 bases and J by 0 bases, 9 bases remained unmatched. CDR3 length equals 16 residues. Per the germline V gene, CDR1 is SEHNR and CDR2 is FQNEAQ (reference sequence).

In this sample, this clonotype turned up many times. The rearrangement links TRBV28 to TRBJ2-7; 14 nucleotides align to TRBD2. Germline trimming cut 4 bases from V and 4 bases from J; bases unmatched to any gene: 12. Per germline, CDR1 MDHEN and CDR2 SYDVKM. The CDR3 is 18 residues long. The chain's CDR3 is CASSSRGTWTSGRYEQYV. Written as DNA, the CDR3 is TGTGCCAGCAGTTCCCGGGGAACATGGACTAGCGGGAGGTACGAGCAGTACGTC.

This clonotype was detected a few times. The V call is TRBV7-2, the J call TRBJ2-4; TRBD1 matches at 7 bases. Germline CDR1 is SGHTA and CDR2 is FQGNSA. This CDR3 contains 16 residues. V gave up 6 bases and J gave up 0 bases; unmatched junction bases: 8. The DNA for the CDR3 is TGTGCCAGCAGAGAGGGGGCAAGATTAGCCAAAAACATTCAGTACTTC. Protein product: CASREGARLAKNIQYF.

There are many counts of this clonotype. This chain uses TRBV5-4 with TRBJ2-5, with TRBD1 matching over 9 bases. Germline V CDR1 and CDR2: SGHNT, YYREEE (reference sequence). V lost 4 bases to trimming and J lost 1 base; unmatched junction nucleotides: 8. The CDR3 totals 16 residues. The CDR3 sequence: CASSRAGTGIQETQYF. The CDR3 DNA reads as TGTGCCAGCAGCAGAGCAGGGACAGGGATCCAAGAGACCCAGTACTTC. Together with reference TRBV5-4 and TRBJ2-5, the CDR3 gives the full variable domain: ETGVTQSPTHLIKTRGQQVTLRCSSQSGHNTVSWYQQALGQGPQFIFQYYREEENGRGNFPPRFSGLQFPNYSSELNVNALELDDSALYLCASSRAGTGIQETQYFGPGTRLLVL.

This clonotype occurred many times. The chain employs TRBV20-1 and TRBJ2-3; weak D call: TRBD2 (6 bases). In germline, CDR1 is DFQATT, CDR2 SNEGSKA (reference sequence). The CDR3 has 13 amino acids. V lost 4 bases and J lost 2, with 10 bases in between. CDR3 protein: CSAKEGPTDTQYF. DNA of the CDR3: TGCAGTGCTAAGGAGGGGCCCACAGATACGCAGTATTTT.

The chain has TRBV20-1 and TRBJ1-2; TRBD1 matches at 7 bases. V lost 4 bases and J lost 0; bases outside the gene matches: 5. The germline V gene encodes CDR1 DFQATT and CDR2 SNEGSKA (reference sequence). This CDR3 is 14 amino acids long. CDR3 sequence (DNA): TGCAGTGCTAATAACAGGGGTTCTAACTATGGCTACACCTTC. Translation gives CSANNRGSNYGYTF.

The chain combines TRBV7-2 with TRBJ1-1; no clear D gene. Germline CDR1 and CDR2: SGHTA and FQGNSA. This CDR3 is 14 amino acids long. Between the trimmed V and J ends, which lost 5 bases and 0 bases, there was a span of 10 bases. The chain's CDR3 is CASSQQTMNTEAFF. The CDR3 DNA sequence: TGTGCCAGCAGCCAACAGACTATGAACACTGAAGCTTTCTTT.

This clonotype was seen many times. This chain uses TRBV4-3 with TRBJ2-5, with TRBD2 matching over 10 bases. V lost 1 base, J lost 4 bases, and 3 bases stayed unmatched. Germline CDR1 is LGHNA and CDR2 is YSLEER. The length of the CDR3 is 15 residues. The CDR3: CASSQGLAGAETQYF. The DNA for the CDR3 is TGCGCCAGCAGCCAAGGCCTAGCGGGAGCAGAGACCCAGTACTTC.

This chain links TRBV12-3 or TRBV12-4 with TRBJ2-2; D unresolved. Trimming pared 5 bases from V and 0 bases from J, leaving 13 bases between. The CDR3 loop spans 16 amino acids. Here the CDR3 reads CASSPRWAANTGELFF. In DNA form, the CDR3 reads TGTGCCAGCAGTCCCCGTTGGGCCGCGAACACCGGGGAGCTGTTTTTT.

This clonotype came up a few times. V and J are TRBV5-1 and TRBJ2-3, with D possibly being TRBD1 (5 bases). The CDR3 is made up of 14 amino acids. The V and J ends lost 0 bases and 5 bases respectively, with 10 bases between them. CDR1 SGHRS and CDR2 YFSETQ come from the germline V gene. The CDR3 loop reads CASSLGRAGDTQYF. As DNA, the CDR3 is TGCGCCAGCAGCTTGGGCAGGGCTGGAGATACGCAGTATTTT.

In its sample, this clonotype was seen many times. The chain employs TRBV18 and TRBJ1-1; D is uncertain. In germline, CDR1 is KGHSH, CDR2 LQKENI. This CDR3 region has 16 residues. Trimming took 5 bases from V and 0 from J, leaving 16 bases between them. CDR3 in DNA: TGTGCCAGCTCATCGGACGTACTCCGGATGAACACTGAAGCTTTCTTT. Its protein product is CASSSDVLRMNTEAFF.

Remarks on this clonotype: The germline gene is not matched at one end of the junction; a read error may be the cause. This chain connects TRBV6-1 to TRBJ2-2; 9 positions match TRBD2. Germline lookup yields CDR1 MNHNS and CDR2 SASEGT. The CDR3 is made up of 16 amino acids. The CDR3 loop reads CASSASSGGNNGELFF. In DNA, the CDR3 is TGTGCCAGCAGTGCCTCCAGCGGGGGGAACAACGGGGAGCTGTTTTTT.

Relative to its sample, this clonotype is medium-sized (0.01 to 0.1%). The rearrangement uses TRBV30 and TRBJ2-7; D is ambiguous. The CDR3 extends over 13 amino acids. Germline V gives CDR1 GTSNPN, CDR2 SVGIG (reference sequence). Trimming removed 1 base from V and 5 bases from J, with 12 bases in between. The CDR3 loop reads CAWSGQLKDEQYF. The CDR3 bases are TGTGCCTGGAGTGGGCAGCTCAAGGACGAGCAGTACTTC.

This clonotype appeared many times. The rearrangement joins TRBV7-9 to TRBJ1-6, with D possibly being TRBD1 (6 bases). Germline CDR1 SEHNR, CDR2 FQNEAQ (reference sequence). V lost 5 bases, J lost 11 bases, and 19 bases lay in between. CDR3 length: 15 amino acids. This CDR3 is CASSAVQGSSAPLHF. CDR3 in DNA: TGTGCCAGCAGCGCAGTACAGGGATCTTCAGCACCCCTCCACTTT. The full variable domain, with the rest looked up from reference TRBV7-9 and TRBJ1-6, is DTGVSQNPRHKITKRGQNVTFRCDPISEHNRLYWYRQTLGQGPEFLTYFQNEAQLEKSRLLSDRFSAERPKGSFSTLEIQRTEQGDSAMYLCASSAVQGSSAPLHFGNGTRLTVT.

The CDR3 nucleotides read TGTGCCAGCAGCTTGACCTATCGGACAGGTTCCGGGGAGCTGTTTTTT. Translating it yields CASSLTYRTGSGELFF. The chain couples TRBV5-6 to TRBJ2-2; TRBD1 matches 7 bases. The junction had 9 bases not matched to a gene; V was cut back by 1 base and J by 6 bases. The CDR3 runs 16 residues. CDR1 and CDR2 from the germline V gene are SGHDT and YYEEEE.

This clonotype was recorded many times. The chain joins TRBV6-2 or TRBV6-3 to TRBJ1-2; D not certain. The V end lost 2 bases, the J end lost 7 bases, and 14 bases lay between the germline ends. Looked up from germline, CDR1 is MNHEY and CDR2 is SVGEGT. The CDR3 consists of 14 residues. The CDR3: CASSYGNPSAGYTF. CDR3 sequence (DNA): TGTGCCAGCAGTTACGGCAACCCCTCGGCTGGCTACACCTTC.

This clonotype was seen a few times. The J gene is TRBJ2-5, the V gene TRBV11-2, with no clear D. The CDR3 length is 14 residues. Germline CDR1 is SGHAT and CDR2 is FQNNGV. Trimming pared 1 base from V and 5 bases from J, leaving 11 bases between. The CDR3 DNA follows: TGTGCCAGCAGCTTAGCACCTGGCTGGGAGACCCAGTACTTC. It specifies CASSLAPGWETQYF. Supplemented by reference TRBV11-2 and TRBJ2-5, the full variable domain reads EAGVAQSPRYKIIEKRQSVAFWCNPISGHATLYWYQQILGQGPKLLIQFQNNGVVDDSQLPKDRFSAERLKGVDSTLKIQPAKLEDSAVYLCASSLAPGWETQYFGPGTRLLVL.

This clonotype was detected many times. The chain carries TRBV3-1 and TRBJ1-2, with 9 bases that match TRBD1. There are 14 residues in the CDR3. Trimming cost V 6 bases and J 3 bases; bases outside gene matches: 5. Per germline, CDR1 LGHDT and CDR2 YNNKEL (reference sequence). DNA of the CDR3: TGTGCCAGCAGATTACAGGGGGCGGACTATGGCTACACCTTC. This sequence encodes CASRLQGADYGYTF.

This clonotype was counted a few times. A junction boundary mismatches the germline segment, possibly from a read error. This chain links TRBV7-7 with TRBJ2-3; D is possibly TRBD1 or TRBD2 (5 bases each). The CDR3 extends over 16 amino acids. CDR1 is SSHAT, CDR2 FNYEAQ, per germline (reference sequence). This chain's CDR3 is CASSPLRQGGTDTQYF. The CDR3 region has the DNA TGTGCTAGCAGCCCCCTCAGGCAGGGAGGCACAGATACGCAGTATTTT. Full variable domain (missing parts from reference TRBV7-7 and TRBJ2-3): GAGVSQSPRYKVTKRGQDVTLRCDPISSHATLYWYQQALGQGPEFLTYFNYEAQPDKSGLPSDRFSAERPEGSISTLTIQRTEQRDSAMYRCASSPLRQGGTDTQYFGPGTRLTVL.

This clonotype came up many times. The J gene is TRBJ2-7, the V gene TRBV5-1; D uncertain. CDR1 is SGHRS, CDR2 YFSETQ, per germline. Deletions cut 0 bases from V and 4 bases from J, with 11 bases between. This CDR3 spans 14 amino acids. CDR3 bases: TGCGCCAGCAGCTTGGGGTACACACAATACGAGCAGTACTTC. Translating it yields CASSLGYTQYEQYF.

This clonotype was observed many times. This chain connects TRBV4-2 to TRBJ2-7; D unclear. The V gene's germline CDR1 is LGHNA and CDR2 YNFKEQ. V was shortened by 0 bases and J by 0 bases, with 6 bases between the two germline ends. The CDR3 totals 14 residues. CDR3 residues: CASSQEQNSYEQYF. In DNA, the CDR3 is TGTGCCAGCAGCCAAGAACAAAACTCCTACGAGCAGTACTTC.

This clonotype was found many times. This chain joins TRBV6-5 and TRBJ1-4, with D tentatively TRBD1 (5 bases). This CDR3 has 16 residues. The V end was cut by 5 bases, the J end by 5 bases, with 18 bases between. Germline values: CDR1 MNHEY, CDR2 SVGAGI. The CDR3 coding sequence is TGTGCCAGCAGTCCCGGGACCCCCGGAGGAAATGAAAAACTGTTTTTT. As protein: CASSPGTPGGNEKLFF.

The rearrangement uses TRBV6-2 or TRBV6-3 and TRBJ1-5, with D tentatively TRBD1 (5 bases). CDR1 is MNHEY, CDR2 SVGEGT, per germline. The germline V and J ends were trimmed by 2 bases and 6 bases, with 17 bases remaining between them. This CDR3 is built from 16 residues. The CDR3 sequence: CASSYPPGQGAQPQHF. Written as DNA, the CDR3 is TGTGCCAGCAGTTACCCCCCAGGGCAGGGCGCTCAGCCCCAGCATTTT.

The sample holds a few counts of this clonotype. V and J are TRBV6-2 or TRBV6-3 and TRBJ2-1, with 9 bases that match TRBD1. CDR1 MNHEY and CDR2 SVGEGT come from the germline V gene. V lost 7 bases and J lost 3; bases outside the gene matches: 10. The CDR3 loop spans 16 amino acids. The CDR3 DNA sequence: TGTGCCAGCACCGCGGTTTGGACAGGGGTCTACAATGAGCAGTTCTTC. Translating gives CASTAVWTGVYNEQFF.